The rows below give T cell receptor beta chains drawn from one sample of a study of CD8+ T cells in alopecia areata. Sequencing used immunoSEQ multiplex PCR; TCRdb keeps in-frame clones, though not all of them. The sample has a few hundred thousand clones, around two fifths seen once. The material was CD4+ T cells sorted from blood, obtained between weeks 36 and 40, from a patient treated with tofacitinib. All receptors come from a human donor with alopecia areata. Both conserved end residues are part of each CDR3. The D gene is left open where the match is weak. Expanded clones are given a class, and other clones once, few, many or no size at all.

clone_size	v_call	d_call	j_call	cdr3_length	cdr3_aa	cdr3_nt
.	TRBV9	TRBD1	TRBJ2-7	15	CASTPEGTDTTAQYF	TGTGCCAGCACCCCTGAGGGGACAGACACGACCGCGCAGTACTTC
.	TRBV4-3	.	TRBJ1-5	13	CASSQVVNQPQHF	TGCGCCAGCAGCCAAGTGGTTAATCAGCCCCAGCATTTT
.	TRBV23-1	.	TRBJ2-5	14	CASSHRAHSATQYF	TGCGCCAGCAGTCATCGAGCCCATTCGGCGACCCAGTACTTC
.	TRBV5-1	TRBD2	TRBJ2-3	16	CASSLWTSGSTDTQYF	TGCGCCAGCAGCCTATGGACTAGCGGGAGCACAGATACGCAGTATTTT
few	TRBV7-2	.	TRBJ2-7	16	CASSLGTGLPTYEQYF	TGTGCCAGCAGCTTGGGTACAGGTCTTCCGACCTACGAGCAGTACTTC
.	TRBV19	.	TRBJ1-1	14	CASSGLITDTEAFF	TGTGCCAGTAGCGGGTTGATCACGGACACTGAAGCTTTCTTT
few	TRBV11-2	TRBD2	TRBJ2-3	16	CASSFVPGRAPDTQYF	TGTGCCAGCAGCTTCGTCCCCGGGAGGGCCCCAGATACGCAGTATTTT
few	TRBV2	TRBD1	TRBJ1-2	16	CASRPTPGQTFYGYTF	TGTGCCAGCAGACCCACCCCGGGACAGACCTTCTATGGCTACACCTTC
.	TRBV2	.	TRBJ1-4	13	CASSLRPNEKLFF	TGTGCCAGCAGTTTGCGGCCTAATGAAAAACTGTTTTTT
.	TRBV29-1	.	TRBJ2-7	14	CSVEGGYQGSEQYF	TGCAGCGTTGAAGGAGGGTACCAGGGAAGCGAGCAGTACTTC
.	TRBV19	TRBD2	TRBJ2-4	16	CASSISGRAFENIQYF	TGTGCCAGTAGTATTAGCGGGAGGGCATTCGAAAACATTCAGTACTTC
.	TRBV9	.	TRBJ2-5	15	CASSVGGLIQETQYF	TGTGCCAGCAGCGTGGGGGGACTGATCCAAGAGACCCAGTACTTC
.	TRBV10-3	.	TRBJ1-5	14	CAISAQGGNQPQHF	TGTGCCATCAGTGCCCAGGGTGGCAATCAGCCCCAGCATTTT
.	TRBV5-1	TRBD1	TRBJ1-4	15	CASSLGQGANEKLFF	TGCGCCAGCAGCTTGGGACAGGGGGCGAATGAAAAACTGTTTTTT